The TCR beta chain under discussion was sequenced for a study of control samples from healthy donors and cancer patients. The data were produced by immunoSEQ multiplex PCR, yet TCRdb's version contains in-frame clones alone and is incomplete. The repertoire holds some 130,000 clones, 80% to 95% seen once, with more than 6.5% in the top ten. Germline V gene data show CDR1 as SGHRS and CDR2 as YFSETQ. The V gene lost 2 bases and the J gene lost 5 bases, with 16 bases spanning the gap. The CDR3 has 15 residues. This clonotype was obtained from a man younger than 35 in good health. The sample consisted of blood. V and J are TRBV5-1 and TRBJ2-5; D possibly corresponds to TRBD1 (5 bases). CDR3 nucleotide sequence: TGCGCCAGCAGCTTTCAGGGTAGGCGTTTGGAGACCCAGTACTTC. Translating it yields CASSFQGRRLETQYF.